A selection of T cell receptor beta chains follows, all from one sample in a study of blood T cell repertoires in COVID-19. Assay: immunoSEQ multiplex PCR; the TCRdb copy retains only in-frame clones and omits some. The table has some 98,000 clones, 70% to 85% seen once. Sample: peripheral blood. The receptors were gathered from a man between 65 and 85 years old with acute or convalescent COVID-19. Each CDR3 is given with its conserved first and last residue. The D gene is left open where the match is weak. Expanded clones are given a class, and other clones once, few, many or no size at all.

J gene | D gene | clone size | V gene | CDR3 DNA | CDR3 protein
TRBJ1-5 | NA | few | TRBV12-5 | TGTGCTAGTGGACGAGATAGCAATCAGCCCCAGCATTTT | CASGRDSNQPQHF
TRBJ2-5 | TRBD2 | few | TRBV7-2 | TGTGCCAGCAGCACCGGAGGGAGGGATTACCAAGAGACCCAGTACTTC | CASSTGGRDYQETQYF
TRBJ2-7 | TRBD2 | NA | TRBV4-1 | TGCGCCAGCAGTGGACGGGCGGGAGAAGGCGAGCAGTACTTC | CASSGRAGEGEQYF
TRBJ1-5 | NA | NA | TRBV9 | TGTGCCAGCAGCGTAGAAGGGGATCAGCCCCAGCATTTT | CASSVEGDQPQHF
TRBJ1-6 | TRBD1 | once | TRBV5-4 | TGTGCCAGCAAAACGGAGGGGGCTCTTAATTCACCCCTCCACTTT | CASKTEGALNSPLHF
TRBJ1-6 | TRBD1 | NA | TRBV28 | TGTGCCAGCAGTTTATGGACAGGGGACTCACCCCTCCACTTT | CASSLWTGDSPLHF
TRBJ2-1 | NA | once | TRBV9 | TGTGCCAGCAGCGGGAGGGTAACAGATGAGCAGTTCTTC | CASSGRVTDEQFF
TRBJ1-5 | NA | NA | TRBV5-8 | TGTGCCAGCAGCTTGAGGGGAAACAATCAGCCCCAGCATTTT | CASSLRGNNQPQHF
TRBJ1-2 | NA | NA | TRBV6-5 | TGTGCCAGCAGGACCAGGGGCAGCTCTATGGGCTACACCTTC | CASRTRGSSMGYTF
TRBJ1-2 | NA | NA | TRBV7-3 | TGTGCCAGCAGCTTAACCGGAACGAGAGGTCACTATGGCTACACCTTC | CASSLTGTRGHYGYTF
TRBJ2-3 | NA | NA | TRBV3-1/TRBV3-2 | TGTGCCAGCAGCCGCCACGGGTACACTAGCACAGATACGCAGTATTTT | CASSRHGYTSTDTQYF
TRBJ1-3 | NA | NA | TRBV4-1 | TGCGCCAGCAGCCAAGGGAGGCTCCGGGATAGAAACACCATATATTTT | CASSQGRLRDRNTIYF
TRBJ2-1 | TRBD2 | NA | TRBV20-1 | TGCAGTGCTAGTCGAGGTCCAGCGGGAAGTGAGCAGTTCTTC | CSASRGPAGSEQFF
TRBJ1-6 | NA | few | TRBV2 | TGTGCCAGCAGCCTACAGGGCTCCTATAATTCACCCCTCCACTTT | CASSLQGSYNSPLHF
TRBJ2-3 | TRBD2 | NA | TRBV5-8 | TGTGCCAGCAGCCCCGGGACTAGCGGGAGACCAGATACGCAGTATTTT | CASSPGTSGRPDTQYF
TRBJ1-4 | NA | NA | TRBV30 | TGTGCCTGGACTATGGCCGGGGAAAAACTGTTTTTT | CAWTMAGEKLFF
TRBJ2-1 | NA | once | TRBV19 | TGTGCCAGTAGTATAGGTATAAACAATGAGCAGTTCTTC | CASSIGINNEQFF
TRBJ1-5 | TRBD1 | few | TRBV2 | TGTGCCAGCGAAAGGACAGGGAGCAATCAGCCCCAGCATTTT | CASERTGSNQPQHF
TRBJ2-1 | TRBD2 | NA | TRBV12-3/TRBV12-4 | TGTGCCATCTGGGGGGAGGGGTACAATGAGCAGTTCTTC | CAIWGEGYNEQFF
TRBJ2-1 | TRBD2 | NA | TRBV7-2 | TGTGCCAGCAGCCCGGTCAAGGGCGGGAGGACTCACAATGAGCAGTTCTTC | CASSPVKGGRTHNEQFF